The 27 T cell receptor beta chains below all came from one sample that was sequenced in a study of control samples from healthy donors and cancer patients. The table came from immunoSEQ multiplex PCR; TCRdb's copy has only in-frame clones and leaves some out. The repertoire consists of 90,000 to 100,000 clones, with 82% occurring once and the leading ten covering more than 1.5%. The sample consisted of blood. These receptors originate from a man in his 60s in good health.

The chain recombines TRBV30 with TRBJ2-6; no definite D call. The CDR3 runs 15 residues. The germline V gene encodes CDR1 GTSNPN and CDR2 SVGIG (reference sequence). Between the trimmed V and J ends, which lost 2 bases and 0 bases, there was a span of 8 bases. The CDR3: CAWSPAYSGANVLTF. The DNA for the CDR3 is TGTGCCTGGAGTCCCGCGTACTCTGGGGCCAACGTCCTGACTTTC.

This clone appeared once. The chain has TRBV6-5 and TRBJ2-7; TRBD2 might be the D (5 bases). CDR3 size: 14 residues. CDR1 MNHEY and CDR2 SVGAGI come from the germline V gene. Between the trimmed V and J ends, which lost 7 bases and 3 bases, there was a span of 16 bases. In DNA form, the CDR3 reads TGTGCCAGCAAAGTCGAGGTTAGCGACTACGAGCAGTACTTC. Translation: CASKVEVSDYEQYF.

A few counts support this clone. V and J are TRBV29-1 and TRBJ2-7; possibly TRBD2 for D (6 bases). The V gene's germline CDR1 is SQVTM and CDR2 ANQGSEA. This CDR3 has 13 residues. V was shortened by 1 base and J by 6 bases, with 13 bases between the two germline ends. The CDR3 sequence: CSVEVLGGREQYF. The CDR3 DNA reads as TGCAGCGTTGAAGTGCTCGGGGGTCGCGAGCAGTACTTC.

CDR3 sequence (DNA): TGTGCCAGTGGACCGCCAAATTCACCCCTCCACTTT. The encoded protein is CASGPPNSPLHF. The chain recombines TRBV19 with TRBJ1-6; D is unclear. Germline V gives CDR1 LNHDA, CDR2 SQIVND (reference sequence). CDR3 length: 12 amino acids. Trimming cost V 8 bases and J 7 bases, with 9 bases left between them.

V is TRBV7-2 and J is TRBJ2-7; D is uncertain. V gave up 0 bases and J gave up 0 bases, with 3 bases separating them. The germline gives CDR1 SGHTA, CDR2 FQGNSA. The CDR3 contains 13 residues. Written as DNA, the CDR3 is TGTGCCAGCAGCTTAGCCAACTCCTACGAGCAGTACTTC. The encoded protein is CASSLANSYEQYF.

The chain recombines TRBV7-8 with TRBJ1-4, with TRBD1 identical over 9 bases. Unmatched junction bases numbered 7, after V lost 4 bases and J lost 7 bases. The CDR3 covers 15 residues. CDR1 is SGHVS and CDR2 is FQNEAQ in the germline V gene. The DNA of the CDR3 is TGTGCCAGCAGCTCGTCCGGGACAGGGATTGAAAAACTGTTTTTT. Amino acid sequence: CASSSSGTGIEKLFF.

The CDR3 DNA reads as TGTGCCAGCAGCTTGGACAGGGTGGCCGGGGAGCTGTTTTTT. This sequence encodes CASSLDRVAGELFF. The gene calls are TRBV5-6 and TRBJ2-2; D is perhaps TRBD1 (6 bases). V lost 0 bases, J lost 6 bases, and 9 bases lay in between. Germline V gives CDR1 SGHDT, CDR2 YYEEEE. This CDR3 spans 14 amino acids.

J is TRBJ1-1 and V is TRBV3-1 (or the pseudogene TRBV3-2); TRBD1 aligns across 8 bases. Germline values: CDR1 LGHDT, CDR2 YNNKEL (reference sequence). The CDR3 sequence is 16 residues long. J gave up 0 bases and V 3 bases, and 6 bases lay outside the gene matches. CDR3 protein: CASSQGTGDLNTEAFF. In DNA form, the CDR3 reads TGTGCCAGCAGCCAGGGGACAGGCGATTTGAACACTGAAGCTTTCTTT.

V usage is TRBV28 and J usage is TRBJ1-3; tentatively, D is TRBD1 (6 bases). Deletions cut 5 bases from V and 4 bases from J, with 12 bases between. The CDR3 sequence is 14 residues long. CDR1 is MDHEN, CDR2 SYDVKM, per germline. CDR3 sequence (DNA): TGTGCCAGCAGTACGACAGGAGGGGGAAACACCATATATTTT. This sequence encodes CASSTTGGGNTIYF.

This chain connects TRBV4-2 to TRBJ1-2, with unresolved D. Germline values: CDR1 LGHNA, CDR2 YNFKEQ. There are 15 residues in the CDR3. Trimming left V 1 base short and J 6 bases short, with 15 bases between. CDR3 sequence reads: CASSQAPGLSDGYTF. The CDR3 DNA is TGTGCCAGCAGCCAAGCACCTGGGTTGAGCGATGGCTACACCTTC.

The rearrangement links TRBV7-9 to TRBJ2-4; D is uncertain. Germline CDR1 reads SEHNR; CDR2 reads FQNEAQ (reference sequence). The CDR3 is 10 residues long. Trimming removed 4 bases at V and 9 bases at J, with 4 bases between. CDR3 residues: CASSSVIQYF. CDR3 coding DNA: TGTGCCAGCAGCTCGGTCATTCAGTACTTC.

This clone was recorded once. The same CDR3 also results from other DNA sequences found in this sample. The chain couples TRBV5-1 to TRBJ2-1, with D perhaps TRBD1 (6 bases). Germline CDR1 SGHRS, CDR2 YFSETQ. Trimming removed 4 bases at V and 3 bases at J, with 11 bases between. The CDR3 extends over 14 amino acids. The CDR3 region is CASSGGDRYNEQFF. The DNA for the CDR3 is TGCGCCAGCAGCGGGGGCGATCGCTACAATGAGCAGTTCTTC.

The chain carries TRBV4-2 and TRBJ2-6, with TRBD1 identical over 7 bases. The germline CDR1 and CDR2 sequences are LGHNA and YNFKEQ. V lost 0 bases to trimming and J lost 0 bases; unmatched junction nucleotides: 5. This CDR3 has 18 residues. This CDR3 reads CASSQDKGQVSGANVLTF. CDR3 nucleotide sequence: TGTGCCAGCAGCCAAGATAAAGGACAGGTCTCTGGGGCCAACGTCCTGACTTTC.

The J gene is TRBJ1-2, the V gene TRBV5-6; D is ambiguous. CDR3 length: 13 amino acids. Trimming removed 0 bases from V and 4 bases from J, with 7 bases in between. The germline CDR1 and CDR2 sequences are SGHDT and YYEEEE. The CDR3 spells CASSLAGGYGYTF. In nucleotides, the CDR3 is TGTGCCAGCAGCTTGGCCGGTGGCTATGGCTACACCTTC.

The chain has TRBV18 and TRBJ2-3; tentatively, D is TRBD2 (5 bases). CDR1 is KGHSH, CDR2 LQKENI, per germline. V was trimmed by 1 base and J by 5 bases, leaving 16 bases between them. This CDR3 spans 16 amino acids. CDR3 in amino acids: CASSPLGPGGGDTQYF. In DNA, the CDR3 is TGTGCCAGCTCACCACTCGGGCCTGGCGGAGGAGATACGCAGTATTTT.

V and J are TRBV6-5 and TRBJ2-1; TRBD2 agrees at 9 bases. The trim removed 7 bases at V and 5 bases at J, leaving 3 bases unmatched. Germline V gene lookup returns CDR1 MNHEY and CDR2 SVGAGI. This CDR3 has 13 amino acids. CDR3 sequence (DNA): TGTGCCAGCAAGAGACTAGCGGACAATGAGCAGTTCTTC. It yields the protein CASKRLADNEQFF.

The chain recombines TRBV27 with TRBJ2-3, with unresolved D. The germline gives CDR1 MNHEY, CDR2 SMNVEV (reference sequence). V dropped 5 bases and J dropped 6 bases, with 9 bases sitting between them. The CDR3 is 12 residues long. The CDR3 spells CASSPMSDTQYF. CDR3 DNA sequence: TGTGCCAGCAGTCCAATGTCTGATACGCAGTATTTT.

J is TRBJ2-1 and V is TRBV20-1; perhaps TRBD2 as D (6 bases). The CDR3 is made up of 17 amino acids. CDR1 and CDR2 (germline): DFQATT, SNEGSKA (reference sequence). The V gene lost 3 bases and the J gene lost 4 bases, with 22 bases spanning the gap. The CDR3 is CSASVRYGSSGYNEQFF. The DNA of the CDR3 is TGCAGTGCTAGTGTCCGATACGGGAGCTCGGGTTACAATGAGCAGTTCTTC.

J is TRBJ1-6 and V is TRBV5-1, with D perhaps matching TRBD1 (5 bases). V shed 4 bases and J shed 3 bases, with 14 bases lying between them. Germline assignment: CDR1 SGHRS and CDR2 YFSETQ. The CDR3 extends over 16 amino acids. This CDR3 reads CASSLTVGGYNSPLHF. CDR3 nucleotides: TGCGCCAGCAGCCTAACTGTCGGGGGCTATAATTCACCCCTCCACTTT.

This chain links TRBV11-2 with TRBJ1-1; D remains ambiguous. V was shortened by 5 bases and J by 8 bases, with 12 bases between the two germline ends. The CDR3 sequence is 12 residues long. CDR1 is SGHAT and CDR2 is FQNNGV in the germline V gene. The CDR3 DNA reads TGTGCCAGCAGCCCCCCGGACGCCGAAGCTTTCTTT. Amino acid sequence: CASSPPDAEAFF.

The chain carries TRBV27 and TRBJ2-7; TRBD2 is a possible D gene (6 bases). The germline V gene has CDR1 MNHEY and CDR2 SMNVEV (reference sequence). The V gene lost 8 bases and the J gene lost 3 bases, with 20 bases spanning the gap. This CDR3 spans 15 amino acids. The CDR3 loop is CASYLRDSSNYEQYF. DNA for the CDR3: TGTGCCAGCTACTTAAGGGACTCTTCGAACTACGAGCAGTACTTC.

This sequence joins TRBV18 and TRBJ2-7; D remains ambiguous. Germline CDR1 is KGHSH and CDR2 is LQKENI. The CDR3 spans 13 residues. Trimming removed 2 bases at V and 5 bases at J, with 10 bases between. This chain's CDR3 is CASSPVATDEQYF. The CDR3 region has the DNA TGTGCCAGCTCACCAGTTGCGACCGACGAGCAGTACTTC.

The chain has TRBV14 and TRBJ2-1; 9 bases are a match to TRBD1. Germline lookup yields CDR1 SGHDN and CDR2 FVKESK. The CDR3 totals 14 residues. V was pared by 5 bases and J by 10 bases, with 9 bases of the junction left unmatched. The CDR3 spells CASSLGTGMWEQFF. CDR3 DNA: TGTGCCAGCAGCTTAGGGACAGGGATGTGGGAGCAGTTCTTC.

The CDR3 coding sequence is TGTGCCAGTAGTAGATACAGGGGTGAGACCCAGTACTTC. Translated, it gives CASSRYRGETQYF. The rearrangement links TRBV19 to TRBJ2-5; TRBD1 matches at 7 bases. The trim removed 4 bases at V and 5 bases at J, leaving 4 bases unmatched. Germline-derived CDR1 and CDR2 are LNHDA and SQIVND (reference sequence). The CDR3 covers 13 residues.

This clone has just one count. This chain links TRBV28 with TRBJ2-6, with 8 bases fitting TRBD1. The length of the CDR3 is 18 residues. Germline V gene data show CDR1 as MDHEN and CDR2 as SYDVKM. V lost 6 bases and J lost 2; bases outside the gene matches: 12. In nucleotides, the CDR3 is TGTGCCAGCAGCGCCCAGGGGCAGGGGGCGGCTGGGGCCAACGTCCTGACTTTC. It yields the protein CASSAQGQGAAGANVLTF.

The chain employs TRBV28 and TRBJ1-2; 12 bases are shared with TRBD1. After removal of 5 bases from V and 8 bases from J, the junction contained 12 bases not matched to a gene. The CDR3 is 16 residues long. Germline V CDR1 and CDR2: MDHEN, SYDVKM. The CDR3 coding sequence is TGTGCCAGCAGTGAACCGGGACAGGGGGCGGGGGAGGGCTACACCTTC. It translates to CASSEPGQGAGEGYTF.

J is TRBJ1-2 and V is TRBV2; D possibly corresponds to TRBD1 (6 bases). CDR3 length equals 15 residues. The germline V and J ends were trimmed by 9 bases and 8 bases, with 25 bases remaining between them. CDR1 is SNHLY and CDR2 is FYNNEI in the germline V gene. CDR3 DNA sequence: TGTGCCAGTACCTCCGGGGGGCTATTTGGATACGGCTACACCTTC. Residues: CASTSGGLFGYGYTF.